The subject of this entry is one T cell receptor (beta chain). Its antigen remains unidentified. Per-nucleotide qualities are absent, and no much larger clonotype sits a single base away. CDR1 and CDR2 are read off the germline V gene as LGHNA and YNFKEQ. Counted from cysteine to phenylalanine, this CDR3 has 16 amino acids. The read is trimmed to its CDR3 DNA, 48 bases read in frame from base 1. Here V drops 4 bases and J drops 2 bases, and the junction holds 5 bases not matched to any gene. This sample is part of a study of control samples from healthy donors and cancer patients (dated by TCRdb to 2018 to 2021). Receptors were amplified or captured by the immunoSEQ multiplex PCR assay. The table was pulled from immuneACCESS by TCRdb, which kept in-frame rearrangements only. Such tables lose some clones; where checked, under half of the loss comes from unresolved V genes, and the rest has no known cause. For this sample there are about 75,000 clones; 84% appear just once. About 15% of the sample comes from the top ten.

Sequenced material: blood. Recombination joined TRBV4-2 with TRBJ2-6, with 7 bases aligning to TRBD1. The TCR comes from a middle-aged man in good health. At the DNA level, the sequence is TGTGCCAGCAGCCCCGCCACAGGGGCTGGGGCCAACGTCCTGACTTTC. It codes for CASSPATGAGANVLTF.